These T cell receptor beta chains were read from a single sample in a study of radiotherapy plus CTLA-4 blockade in lung cancer. Method: immunoSEQ multiplex PCR; TCRdb's copy keeps in-frame clones and lacks some. Counted here are about 51,000 clones, 79% occurring once; the ten biggest clones make up roughly 8.5%. Sequenced material: peripheral blood, taken from a patient treated with radiotherapy plus ipilimumab. These TCRs come from a human donor with non-small cell lung cancer who had a complete response to radiotherapy plus ipilimumab. Both conserved end residues are part of each CDR3. The order of the fields is J gene, V gene, clone size, D gene, CDR3 protein, CDR3 DNA. The D gene is left open where the match is weak. Where a row states a size, it is once, few, many or the class of an expanded clone; other rows omit it.

TRBJ2-1	TRBV9	NA	NA	CASSPRQPQYEQFF	TGTGCCAGCAGCCCCCGACAGCCTCAGTATGAGCAGTTCTTC
TRBJ1-1	TRBV7-7	NA	NA	CASSLARGTEAFF	TGTGCTAGCAGCTTAGCCCGGGGGACTGAAGCTTTCTTT
TRBJ2-1	TRBV30	few	NA	CAWGGLGAEKNEQFF	TGTGCCTGGGGGGGTTTGGGGGCAGAGAAAAATGAGCAGTTCTTC
TRBJ1-2	TRBV2	once	TRBD1	CASREGQGALYGYTF	TGTGCCAGCAGAGAGGGACAGGGGGCACTATACGGCTACACCTTC
TRBJ1-1	TRBV5-6	NA	NA	CASRTSPDTYMNTEAFF	TGTGCCAGCAGAACCAGCCCGGACACGTATATGAACACTGAAGCTTTCTTT
TRBJ1-1	TRBV30	NA	TRBD1	CASSRDRAKAFF	TGTGCCTCATCCCGGGACAGGGCGAAAGCTTTCTTT
TRBJ2-5	TRBV5-1	few	NA	CASSSSPGSEETQYF	TGCGCCAGCAGCTCTTCTCCGGGATCAGAGGAGACCCAGTACTTC
TRBJ2-6	TRBV4-1	NA	TRBD1	CASSQGVDRGPGANVLTF	TGCGCCAGCAGCCAAGGGGTGGACAGGGGACCTGGGGCCAACGTCCTGACTTTC
TRBJ1-5	TRBV7-2	once	NA	CASSQGRNQPQHF	TGTGCCAGCAGCCAGGGCCGCAATCAGCCCCAGCATTTT
TRBJ2-1	TRBV5-1	NA	TRBD2	CASSLWRRTSGATDSYNEQFF	TGCGCCAGCAGCTTGTGGCGTAGGACTAGCGGGGCTACCGACTCCTACAATGAGCAGTTCTTC
TRBJ2-7	TRBV27	NA	TRBD2	CASSLTSGGIYEQYF	TGTGCCAGCAGTCTAACTAGCGGGGGGATCTACGAGCAGTACTTC
TRBJ1-5	TRBV30	NA	NA	CAWSVMSPALGAHQNQPQHF	TGTGCCTGGAGTGTAATGTCCCCCGCCCTGGGGGCCCACCAAAATCAGCCCCAGCATTTT
TRBJ1-5	TRBV9	NA	NA	CASSVDGRTVRSRNSNQPQHF	TGTGCCAGCAGCGTAGACGGGAGGACGGTAAGATCCAGAAATAGCAATCAGCCCCAGCATTTT
TRBJ2-7	TRBV7-9	NA	TRBD1	CASSFNQGDEQYF	TGTGCCAGCAGCTTTAACCAGGGGGACGAGCAGTACTTC
TRBJ2-7	TRBV18	NA	NA	CASSALSSFSSYEQYF	TGTGCCAGCTCAGCTCTTTCGTCATTCAGCTCCTACGAGCAGTACTTC
TRBJ1-1	TRBV4-3	NA	NA	CASSQEGRAPSTEAFF	TGCGCCAGCAGCCAAGAAGGGAGGGCGCCAAGCACTGAAGCTTTCTTT
TRBJ1-2	TRBV7-2	NA	NA	CASSPGNGYTF	TGTGCCAGCAGCCCAGGGAACGGCTACACCTTC
TRBJ1-1	TRBV27	NA	NA	CARPDTWNTEAFF	TGTGCCAGACCGGACACTTGGAACACTGAAGCTTTCTTT
TRBJ2-7	TRBV28	NA	TRBD1	CASSMTGTGSYEQYF	TGTGCCAGCAGCATGACCGGGACAGGCTCCTACGAGCAGTACTTC
TRBJ1-4	TRBV18	NA	TRBD1	CASSPRRDRDVNEKLFF	TGTGCCAGCTCACCCCGCCGGGACAGGGATGTTAATGAAAAACTGTTTTTT
TRBJ2-3	TRBV18	NA	NA	CASSPPWGLDTDTQYF	TGTGCCAGCTCACCACCGTGGGGGCTGGACACAGATACGCAGTATTTT
TRBJ1-2	TRBV11-2	NA	NA	CASSQSYGYTF	TGTGCCAGCAGCCAGTCCTATGGCTACACCTTC
TRBJ2-2	TRBV19	NA	TRBD2	CASTAAGGFVTGELFF	TGTGCCAGTACCGCCGCGGGGGGTTTCGTCACCGGGGAGCTGTTTTTT
TRBJ2-1	TRBV10-3	many	TRBD2	CAISVTSGGGEQFF	TGTGCCATCAGTGTTACTAGCGGGGGAGGCGAGCAGTTCTTC
TRBJ2-2	TRBV6-1	medium-sized	NA	CASSESTRGTGELFF	TGTGCCAGCAGTGAAAGTACACGGGGGACCGGGGAGCTGTTTTTT
TRBJ1-1	TRBV5-1	once	NA	CASSFLQGTEAFF	TGCGCCAGCAGCTTCCTACAGGGCACTGAAGCTTTCTTT
TRBJ1-4	TRBV7-9	NA	TRBD1	CASSLPGQGSEKLFF	TGTGCCAGCAGCTTACCAGGACAGGGAAGTGAAAAACTGTTTTTT
TRBJ2-7	TRBV6-6	NA	NA	CASSLISISYEQYF	TGTGCCAGCAGCCTCATCAGTATATCCTACGAGCAGTACTTC
TRBJ2-3	TRBV7-9	NA	TRBD2	CASLRPLAGADTQYF	TGTGCCAGCCTCAGGCCGCTAGCGGGAGCAGATACGCAGTATTTT
TRBJ1-2	TRBV27	NA	TRBD1	CASSLSSTAGGGYTF	TGTGCCAGCAGTTTATCTAGTACGGCAGGGGGGGGCTACACCTTC
TRBJ2-1	TRBV5-1	NA	NA	CASSFSTYNEQFF	TGCGCCAGCAGCTTTAGTACCTACAATGAGCAGTTCTTC
TRBJ1-1	TRBV6-5	NA	TRBD1	CASRNRGTEAFF	TGTGCCAGCAGGAACAGGGGAACTGAAGCTTTCTTT
TRBJ1-5	TRBV2	NA	NA	CASTRTSDQPQHF	TGTGCCAGCACCCGGACATCTGATCAGCCCCAGCATTTT
TRBJ2-2	TRBV7-2	few	NA	CASSLNFYTGELFF	TGTGCCAGCAGCTTAAACTTCTACACCGGGGAGCTGTTTTTT
TRBJ2-7	TRBV27	NA	TRBD1	CASSLWDRGGYEQYF	TGTGCCAGCAGTTTATGGGACAGGGGCGGGTACGAGCAGTACTTC
TRBJ1-1	TRBV19	NA	NA	CASRRMNTEAFF	TGTGCCAGTAGGAGGATGAACACTGAAGCTTTCTTT
TRBJ2-1	TRBV5-1	NA	NA	CASSLSIGSSYNEQFF	TGCGCCAGCAGCTTGTCGATAGGGAGCTCCTACAATGAGCAGTTCTTC
TRBJ2-1	TRBV6-1	few	TRBD1	CASRTGGYNEQFF	TGTGCCAGCCGGACAGGGGGCTACAATGAGCAGTTCTTC
TRBJ1-2	TRBV6-5	NA	NA	CASSYSFRAGYTF	TGTGCCAGCAGTTACTCATTCAGGGCTGGCTACACCTTC
TRBJ2-3	TRBV11-2	NA	TRBD2	CASSLDRLAGADTQYF	TGTGCCAGCAGCTTAGATCGTCTAGCGGGGGCGGATACGCAGTATTTT
TRBJ2-1	TRBV4-1	NA	TRBD2	CASSQERAGGSGEQFF	TGCGCCAGCAGCCAAGAGAGAGCGGGAGGGTCTGGTGAGCAGTTCTTC
TRBJ1-5	TRBV10-3	NA	TRBD1	CAISPTQGAGNQPQHF	TGTGCCATCAGTCCAACGCAGGGGGCCGGCAATCAGCCCCAGCATTTT
TRBJ1-1	TRBV27	NA	TRBD1	CASSWGTGATEAFF	TGTGCCAGCAGTTGGGGGACAGGGGCAACTGAAGCTTTCTTT
TRBJ1-2	TRBV7-2	few	NA	CASSLAGTGYYGYTF	TGTGCCAGCAGCTTAGCGGGAACAGGGTACTATGGCTACACCTTC